A single sample gave rise to the 29 T cell receptor beta chains below, sequenced in a study of T cell repertoires in cytomegalovirus infection. Via MiXCR, TCRdb re-called the reads, giving one row per CDR3 protein. The repertoire consists of over 100,000 distinct CDR3 sequences, with around 28% occurring once and the leading ten covering about three quarters. Antigens for these TCRs are unknown. The material sequenced was CD8+ T cells from cultured PBMCs, taken from culture after CMV antigen stimulation. These receptors all come from a human donor in good health (CMV status not recorded). Some clones in this sample may be carry-over from other donors' samples.

This clonotype showed up just a few times. The rearrangement uses TRBV6-6 and TRBJ2-5; 11 positions agree with TRBD2. Germline assignment: CDR1 MNHNY and CDR2 SVGAGI (reference sequence). The length of the CDR3 is 15 residues. J gave up 4 bases and V 1 base, and 2 bases lay outside the gene matches. The CDR3 here is CASSYLAGGLETQYF. The CDR3 DNA sequence: TGTGCCAGCAGTTACTTAGCGGGGGGGCTAGAGACCCAGTACTTC.

In this sample, this clonotype turned up once. V and J are TRBV27 and TRBJ2-3, with TRBD2 identical over 10 bases. CDR3 length: 15 residues. V lost 5 bases to trimming and J lost 4 bases; unmatched junction nucleotides: 6. The germline V gene has CDR1 MNHEY and CDR2 SMNVEV (reference sequence). As DNA, the CDR3 is TGTGCCAGCAGTAGCGGGGGGGTTACATCAGATACGCAGTATTTT. Its protein product is CASSSGGVTSDTQYF.

The V gene is TRBV28, the J gene TRBJ2-7; D might be TRBD1 or TRBD2, each matching 6 bases. This CDR3 is built from 13 residues. The germline CDR1 and CDR2 sequences are MDHEN and SYDVKM. V lost 8 bases to trimming and J lost 0 bases, with 11 bases between them. CDR3 residues: CASGQRASYEQYF. In DNA, the CDR3 is TGTGCCAGCGGACAGCGGGCCTCCTACGAGCAGTACTTC.

The chain combines TRBV5-1 with TRBJ2-3; D is undetermined. CDR1 is SGHRS, CDR2 YFSETQ, per germline. This CDR3 comprises 16 residues. V lost 4 bases and J lost 1, with 16 bases in between. CDR3 DNA: TGCGCCAGCAGCCCCATGCCGGCAGGACGCACAGATACGCAGTATTTT. This gives the protein CASSPMPAGRTDTQYF.

This clonotype came up a few times. The rearrangement uses TRBV7-8 and TRBJ1-2; 9 positions match TRBD1. The CDR3 sequence is 14 residues long. Unmatched junction bases numbered 7, after V lost 5 bases and J lost 6 bases. CDR1 and CDR2 (germline): SGHVS, FQNEAQ. CDR3 nucleotide sequence: TGTGCCAGCAGCCCGGGACAGGGTATAGATGGCTACACCTTC. Amino acid sequence: CASSPGQGIDGYTF.

This clonotype was seen just once. V gene TRBV6-1 combines with J gene TRBJ1-4, with D maybe TRBD1 (6 bases). The V end was cut by 4 bases, the J end by 4 bases, with 13 bases between. Germline loops: CDR1 MNHNS, CDR2 SASEGT. This CDR3 spans 15 amino acids. DNA for the CDR3: TGTGCCAGCAGTGGATTGGACAGTGATAATGAAAAACTGTTTTTT. It specifies CASSGLDSDNEKLFF.

This clonotype was counted only a few times. The CDR3 nucleotides are TGTGCCAGCAGCCAGATACTAGGGAACTACGAGCAGTACTTC. Protein product: CASSQILGNYEQYF. The chain is built from TRBV4-2 and TRBJ2-7; possible D gene TRBD2, 5 bases. Germline values: CDR1 LGHNA, CDR2 YNFKEQ. CDR3 length: 14 amino acids. Trimming left V 3 bases short and J 3 bases short, with 12 bases between.

This clonotype appeared a few times. The chain couples TRBV19 to TRBJ2-1; 7 bases align to TRBD2. From germline, CDR1 is LNHDA and CDR2 SQIVND (reference sequence). Trimming cost V 5 bases and J 6 bases; bases outside gene matches: 4. There are 13 residues in the CDR3. CDR3 in DNA: TGTGCCAGTAGTGGGGGGGTGGTCAATGAGCAGTTCTTC. Protein product: CASSGGVVNEQFF.

About this clonotype itself: The junction shows a germline mismatch at one end, possibly a read error. This chain connects TRBV7-6 to TRBJ2-1; 8 bases map to TRBD1. The CDR3 is 12 amino acids. CDR1 is SGHVS, CDR2 FNYEAQ, per germline. The CDR3 DNA follows: TGTGCCTGCAGCATCCGACCGGACAGGGTTGTCTTC. Translated: CACSIRPDRVVF. Full variable domain (remainder filled in from reference TRBV7-6 and TRBJ2-1): GAGVSQSPRYKVTKRGQDVALRCDPISGHVSLYWYRQALGQGPEFLTYFNYEAQQDKSGLPNDRFSAERPEGSISTLTIQRTEQRDSAMYRCACSIRPDRVVFGPGTRLTVL.

This clonotype was recorded at least ten times. This chain connects TRBV4-1 to TRBJ1-2; no firm D call. Germline values: CDR1 MGHRA, CDR2 YSYEKL. The CDR3 is 13 residues long. V was cut by 2 bases and J by 0 bases, with 4 bases left in between. CDR3 nucleotides: TGCGCCAGCAGCCAAATGACTAACTATGGCTACACCTTC. It is translated as CASSQMTNYGYTF.

There are a few counts of this clonotype. This chain uses TRBV2 with TRBJ2-7, with TRBD1 as a possible D gene (6 bases). The V gene's germline CDR1 is SNHLY and CDR2 FYNNEI. V gave up 5 bases and J gave up 5 bases, with 16 bases separating them. The CDR3 consists of 14 residues. The DNA of the CDR3 is TGTGCCAGCAGTTCTTTCCAGGGGCCCCACGAGCAGTACTTC. This gives the protein CASSSFQGPHEQYF.

This clonotype was seen only a few times. This rearrangement joins TRBV5-1 to TRBJ2-3; 8 bases agree with TRBD2. Unmatched junction bases numbered 8, after V lost 7 bases and J lost 1 base. The germline V gene encodes CDR1 SGHRS and CDR2 YFSETQ. This CDR3 is 15 amino acids long. The CDR3 bases are TGCGCCAGCGGCGGGGGGCCGATACGCACAGATACGCAGTATTTT. As protein: CASGGGPIRTDTQYF. The complete variable domain, with remaining parts taken from reference TRBV5-1 and TRBJ2-3, reads KAGVTQTPRYLIKTRGQQVTLSCSPISGHRSVSWYQQTPGQGLQFLFEYFSETQRNKGNFPGRFSGRQFSNSRSEMNVSTLELGDSALYLCASGGGPIRTDTQYFGPGTRLTVL.

The chain combines TRBV6-1 with TRBJ1-1; D unclear. Trimming cost V 7 bases and J 5 bases, with 14 bases left between them. This CDR3 is 13 amino acids long. The V gene's germline CDR1 is MNHNS and CDR2 SASEGT. The CDR3 is CASTKLEATEAFF. As DNA, the CDR3 is TGTGCCAGCACTAAATTAGAGGCGACTGAAGCTTTCTTT.

The gene calls are TRBV5-1 and TRBJ2-7; no reliable D call. Between the trimmed V and J ends, which lost 0 bases and 6 bases, there was a span of 10 bases. Looked up from germline, CDR1 is SGHRS and CDR2 is YFSETQ. This CDR3 is built from 13 residues. CDR3 bases: TGCGCCAGCAGCTTGGGGATCGGGCTCGAGCAGTACTTC. Amino acids: CASSLGIGLEQYF.

This clonotype was seen a few times. The chain recombines TRBV5-1 with TRBJ2-1; the match to TRBD2 covers 13 bases. Losses at the gene ends were 3 bases for V and 10 bases for J; bases not matched to a gene: 10. CDR1 SGHRS and CDR2 YFSETQ come from the germline V gene. This CDR3 has 16 amino acids. The CDR3 nucleotides read TGCGCCAGCAGCTCGGGACTAGCGGGGATAGGAGGAGAGCAGTTCTTC. Protein: CASSSGLAGIGGEQFF.

This clonotype was picked up one time. The J gene is TRBJ1-2, the V gene TRBV5-4; 9 nucleotides agree with TRBD1. CDR3 length: 14 residues. Germline V gives CDR1 SGHNT, CDR2 YYREEE (reference sequence). After removal of 3 bases from V and 4 bases from J, the junction contained 4 bases not matched to a gene. As DNA, the CDR3 is TGTGCCAGCAGCTCCTGGGACAGGGTCTATGGCTACACCTTC. Amino acid sequence: CASSSWDRVYGYTF.

The chain has TRBV6-1 and TRBJ1-1, with D maybe TRBD1 (5 bases). CDR1 is MNHNS and CDR2 is SASEGT in the germline V gene. Between the trimmed V and J ends, which lost 2 bases and 4 bases, there was a span of 8 bases. There are 13 residues in the CDR3. As DNA, the CDR3 is TGTGCCAGCAGTGAATGGGGCAGCACTGAAGCTTTCTTT. Its translation is CASSEWGSTEAFF.

There are many counts of this clonotype. The J gene is TRBJ1-5, the V gene TRBV7-2, with 7 bases identical to TRBD1. With 5 bases clipped from V and 0 bases from J, the junction kept 4 bases outside the gene matches. Germline loops: CDR1 SGHTA, CDR2 FQGNSA. This CDR3 is 15 amino acids long. The CDR3 DNA sequence: TGTGCCAGCAGCCCCGGGACAGCTAGCAATCAGCCCCAGCATTTT. Translated: CASSPGTASNQPQHF.

This clonotype was seen a handful of times. V and J are TRBV7-9 and TRBJ2-3; D is uncertain. The germline V gene has CDR1 SEHNR and CDR2 FQNEAQ (reference sequence). V lost 0 bases and J 2 bases, leaving 9 bases between the germline ends. The CDR3 is 15 amino acids. The CDR3 loop reads CASSLATATTDTQYF. The CDR3 nucleotides are TGTGCCAGCAGCTTAGCCACGGCCACCACAGATACGCAGTATTTT.

This rearrangement joins TRBV12-3 or TRBV12-4 to TRBJ2-6; D unclear. The CDR3 loop spans 13 amino acids. The germline V and J ends were trimmed by 6 bases and 2 bases, with 5 bases remaining between them. The CDR3 bases are TGTGCCAGCAGATTAACTGGGGCCAACGTCCTGACTTTC. This translates into CASRLTGANVLTF.

This clonotype was found a few times. The chain combines TRBV9 with TRBJ2-1, with D perhaps TRBD2 (6 bases). CDR3 length: 16 amino acids. CDR1 and CDR2 from the germline V gene are SGDLS and YYNGEE. V shed 4 bases and J shed 9 bases, with 23 bases lying between them. CDR3 amino acids: CASSSPPLARSGEQFF. The CDR3 nucleotides read TGTGCCAGCAGCTCCCCCCCCCTAGCGAGAAGCGGTGAGCAGTTCTTC.

This clonotype was seen repeatedly, ten times or more. V and J are TRBV28 and TRBJ2-5; 8 positions agree with TRBD2. Germline-derived CDR1 and CDR2 are MDHEN and SYDVKM. CDR3 length: 16 residues. Trimming took 5 bases from V and 5 from J; bases not matched to a gene: 13. CDR3 amino acids: CASSREGVSGAETQYF. The DNA of the CDR3 is TGTGCCAGCAGTCGAGAGGGGGTTAGCGGGGCGGAGACCCAGTACTTC.

This clonotype was seen a handful of times. This chain connects TRBV28 to TRBJ1-5; D may be TRBD1 (5 bases). CDR3 length: 14 amino acids. Between the trimmed V and J ends, which lost 6 bases and 3 bases, there was a span of 12 bases. Germline V gene data show CDR1 as MDHEN and CDR2 as SYDVKM. Here the CDR3 reads CASRTGPSNQPQHF. CDR3 coding DNA: TGTGCCAGCAGGACGGGACCCTCCAATCAGCCCCAGCATTTT.

This clonotype occurred a few times. The J gene is TRBJ2-1, the V gene TRBV12-3 or TRBV12-4; 8 nucleotides align to TRBD1. This CDR3 contains 16 residues. V shed 5 bases and J 3 bases; nucleotides not matched to a gene: 9. CDR3 sequence (DNA): TGTGCCAGCAGTCCTACGACAGGGGCCAACTACAATGAGCAGTTCTTC. This encodes CASSPTTGANYNEQFF.

This clonotype was detected a few times. The gene calls are TRBV20-1 and TRBJ2-3; the D gene is possibly TRBD2 (6 bases). CDR1 DFQATT and CDR2 SNEGSKA come from the germline V gene (reference sequence). Trimming stripped 5 bases from V and 2 bases from J, with 14 bases between. The CDR3 contains 14 residues. As DNA, the CDR3 is TGCAGTGCTGCCTCGGGACTCTACACAGATACGCAGTATTTT. Translated: CSAASGLYTDTQYF.

The chain joins TRBV6-5 to TRBJ1-2, with a weak D call TRBD1 (5 bases). The CDR3 is 14 amino acids. The V end lost 5 bases, the J end lost 4 bases, and 14 bases lay between the germline ends. The V gene's germline CDR1 is MNHEY and CDR2 SVGAGI. The CDR3 protein is CASSQRQLTYGYTF. The DNA of the CDR3 is TGTGCCAGCAGTCAGAGACAGCTTACCTATGGCTACACCTTC.

A few counts support this clonotype. The chain is built from TRBV2 and TRBJ2-1; TRBD1 aligns across 7 bases. The V gene's germline CDR1 is SNHLY and CDR2 FYNNEI. The V segment lost 9 bases and the J segment 1 base; nucleotides outside the gene matches: 9. There are 15 residues in the CDR3. The chain's CDR3 is CASQLRDSSYNEQFF. CDR3 in DNA: TGTGCCAGTCAACTCCGGGACAGTTCCTACAATGAGCAGTTCTTC.

The chain links TRBV6-1 to TRBJ2-4; 10 bases agree with TRBD2. V dropped 3 bases and J dropped 2; count of bases not matched to a gene: 10. CDR3 size: 18 residues. The germline CDR1 and CDR2 sequences are MNHNS and SASEGT. The CDR3 DNA follows: TGTGCCAGCAGTGATAGTAGCGGGGGGCCCGCGTCCAAAAACATTCAGTACTTC. This codes for CASSDSSGGPASKNIQYF.

This clonotype has a single count. The chain is built from TRBV4-1 and TRBJ2-1, with D perhaps assigned TRBD1 or TRBD2 (5 bases each). Germline-derived CDR1 and CDR2 are MGHRA and YSYEKL. V was clipped by 3 bases and J by 7 bases, with 13 bases between them. This CDR3 spans 14 amino acids. The CDR3, as DNA: TGCGCCAGCAGCCACGTCGGGGACCCTAATGAGCAGTTCTTC. This codes for CASSHVGDPNEQFF.